In this sample, the clone carrying this T cell receptor beta chain turned up many times. The antigen remains unidentified. The sample originates from a study of T cells after yellow fever vaccination. General observations from the study: The secondary response was weaker, and its peak arrived faster, on day 5 versus 15. After the booster, 96% of CD4 and roughly nine tenths of CD8 primary-response clones were re-detected.

Production of TCR cDNA was by 5'RACE template switching, which also added a universal primer site and UMIs. Each CDR3 protein is one row after TCRdb ran MiXCR on the 5' RACE reads. The top ten hold 14% to 15% of the sample, which has fewer than 400,000 distinct CDR3 sequences, roughly 6.1% seen once. V shed 10 bases and J shed 6 bases, with 13 bases lying between them. CDR1 is SNHLY, CDR2 FYNNEI, per germline. The length of the CDR3 is 12 residues. The chain recombines TRBV2 with TRBJ2-1; the D gene is possibly TRBD2 (6 bases). This clonotype originated in a man aged 25 to 40 who received the YFV17D yellow fever vaccine. The starting material was PBMCs, obtained 5 days after the yellow fever booster vaccination. CDR3 DNA sequence: TGTGCCACCCCCGGGAGAACCAATGAGCAGTTCTTC. Translation gives CATPGRTNEQFF.